This note documents a single T cell receptor beta chain sequence. Stated time point: after neoadjuvant nivolumab, at surgical resection. Patients had HPV-negative, locally advanced oral cavity squamous cell carcinoma. These data are taken from a study of neoadjuvant anti-PD-1 for oral cavity cancer. About the study: Patients without progression received a fourth nivolumab dose around day 43, then surgical resection on days 50-56.

Measured with immunoSEQ multiplex PCR; TCRdb has only the in-frame clones, and not every one. The table lists some 9,800 clones, under 75% of them singletons, with 4.5% in the top ten. The CDR3 length is 15 residues. V lost 6 bases, J lost 4 bases, and 15 bases lay in between. Germline CDR1 SNHLY, CDR2 FYNNEI. This TCR was sampled from a person aged 35-79 years with oral cavity squamous cell carcinoma. V is TRBV2 and J is TRBJ1-4; D might be TRBD1 (5 bases). The starting material was PBMCs, obtained after nivolumab (anti-PD-1) treatment. CDR3 amino acids: CASREGSSNNEKLFF. The CDR3 coding sequence is TGTGCCAGCAGAGAGGGGTCTTCGAATAATGAAAAACTGTTTTTT.